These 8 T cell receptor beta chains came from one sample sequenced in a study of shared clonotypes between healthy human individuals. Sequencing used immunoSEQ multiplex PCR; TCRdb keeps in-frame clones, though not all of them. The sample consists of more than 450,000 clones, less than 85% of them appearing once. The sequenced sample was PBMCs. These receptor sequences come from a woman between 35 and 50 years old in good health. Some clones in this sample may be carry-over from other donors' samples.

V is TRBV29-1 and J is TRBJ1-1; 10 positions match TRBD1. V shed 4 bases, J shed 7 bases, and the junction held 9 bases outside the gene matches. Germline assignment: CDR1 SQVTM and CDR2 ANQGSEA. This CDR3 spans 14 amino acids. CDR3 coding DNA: TGCAGCGTTGTTGACAGGGGGCAAATAAATGAAGCTTTCTTT. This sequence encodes CSVVDRGQINEAFF.

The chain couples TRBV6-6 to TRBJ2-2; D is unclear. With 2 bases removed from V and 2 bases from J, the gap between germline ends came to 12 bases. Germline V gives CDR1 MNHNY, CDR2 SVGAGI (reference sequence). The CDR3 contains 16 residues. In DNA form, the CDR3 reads TGTGCCAGCAGTTACCTCGGACGGTTAAACACCGGGGAGCTGTTTTTT. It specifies CASSYLGRLNTGELFF.

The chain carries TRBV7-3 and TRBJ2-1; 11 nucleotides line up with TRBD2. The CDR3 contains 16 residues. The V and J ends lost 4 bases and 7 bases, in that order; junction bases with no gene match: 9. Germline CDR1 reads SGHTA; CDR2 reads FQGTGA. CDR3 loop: CASSSKPSGRPNEQFF. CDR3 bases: TGTGCCAGCAGCTCAAAGCCTAGCGGGAGGCCTAATGAGCAGTTCTTC.

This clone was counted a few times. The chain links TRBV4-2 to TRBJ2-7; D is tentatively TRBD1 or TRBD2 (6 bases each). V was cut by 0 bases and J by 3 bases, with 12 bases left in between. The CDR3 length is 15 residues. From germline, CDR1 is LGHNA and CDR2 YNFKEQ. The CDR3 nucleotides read TGTGCCAGCAGCCAAGACGAAGGGGGAGGCTACGAGCAGTACTTC. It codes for CASSQDEGGGYEQYF.

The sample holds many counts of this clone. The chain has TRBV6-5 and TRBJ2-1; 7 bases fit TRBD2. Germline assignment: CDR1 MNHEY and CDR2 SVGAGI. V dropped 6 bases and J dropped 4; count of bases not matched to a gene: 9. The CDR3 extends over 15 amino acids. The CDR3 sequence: CASSVQGGSYNEQFF. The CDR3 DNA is TGTGCCAGCAGCGTCCAGGGCGGGAGTTACAATGAGCAGTTCTTC.

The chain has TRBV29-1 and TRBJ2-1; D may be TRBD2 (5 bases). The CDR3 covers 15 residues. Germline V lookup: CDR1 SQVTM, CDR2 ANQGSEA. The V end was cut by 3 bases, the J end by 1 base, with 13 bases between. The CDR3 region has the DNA TGCAGCGTTGAGGGCGGGCGGAATTCCTACAATGAGCAGTTCTTC. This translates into CSVEGGRNSYNEQFF.

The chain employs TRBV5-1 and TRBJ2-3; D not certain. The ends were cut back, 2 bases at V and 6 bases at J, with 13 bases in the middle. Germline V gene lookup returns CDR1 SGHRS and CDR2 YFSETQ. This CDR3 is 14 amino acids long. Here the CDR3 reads CASSFSPSTDTQYF. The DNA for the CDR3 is TGCGCCAGCAGCTTCTCGCCTAGTACCGATACGCAGTATTTT.

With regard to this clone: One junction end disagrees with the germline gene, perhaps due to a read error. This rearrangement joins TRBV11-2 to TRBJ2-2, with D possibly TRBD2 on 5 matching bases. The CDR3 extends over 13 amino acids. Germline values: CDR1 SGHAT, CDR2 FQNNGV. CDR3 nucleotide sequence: TGTGCCAGCAGTTCTCAGGTGACCGGGGAGCAGTTTTTT. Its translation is CASSSQVTGEQFF.